This T cell receptor beta chain was captured by sequencing in a study of T cells expressing NK-cell markers. Study-wide background: Sorted CD3+CD56+NKG2C+, CD3+CD56+NKG2C- and CD3+CD56-NKG2C+ T cells provided the TCR beta repertoires. Among the eight sequenced donors, seven tested HCMV-seropositive and one tested seronegative. Points from the study as a whole: Also leading the CD3+CD56-NKG2C+ fraction in a handful of donors were these clonotypes. Whether expanded NKG2C+ T cell clones were HCMV specific stayed uncertain.

With the 5' RACE reads reprocessed, TCRdb shows one record per CDR3 protein and no DNA. There are some 410,000 distinct CDR3 sequences in the sample, with 7.3% held by the top ten. Notes on this clonotype: Its antigen remains unidentified.

The sample was blood T cells: a sorted CD56 or NKG2C T cell subset, CD4+ or CD8+ T cells, or bulk PBMC T cells (not recorded which). This sequence was found in a woman aged 18 to 75 in good health.

The CDR3 region is CASSSIQGYQHF. This chain uses TRBV7-2 with TRBJ1-5; no DNA is available, so the TRBD1 call from TCRdb remains unchecked. Per germline, CDR1 SGHTA and CDR2 FQGNSA. The CDR3 runs 12 residues.